The present T cell receptor (beta chain) was sequenced within a study of blood T cell repertoires in COVID-19 (TCRdb year 2020). As for the study more broadly: Samples covering the acute and convalescent phases of COVID-19 were provided by collaborators in the United States, Italy and Spain. The material from the prospective study consisted of cDNA or gDNA derived from T cells, B-cell-depleted T cells, or PBMCs. The repertoires were released in a freely available public database intended as a resource for research on the immune response to SARS-CoV-2. A de-identified subject ID, COVID-19 status, age in years and sex were almost always included in the sample metadata. The samples were drawn from the first 160 participants of the ongoing ImmuneRACE study and from more than 1,000 subjects provided by 6 global collaborators. The dataset comprised deeply sampled blood TCRbeta repertoires from subjects exposed to, actively infected with, or recovered from COVID-19. HLA class I and class II types, where available, came from metadata supplied by the sample provider rather than from assay-based typing.

Collaborating institutions collected whole blood in K2EDTA tubes following their own protocols. For TCRbeta analysis, collaborator samples were shipped as frozen whole blood, as isolated PBMCs, or as DNA extracted from either sample type. Overall study results and their limits: How much clinical and demographic metadata was included differed by source and by participant, and the metadata was provided uncurated.

TCRbeta CDR3 regions were amplified from genomic DNA by means of the immunoSEQ Assay, a bias-controlled multiplex PCR. The study's processing was this. The number of nucleated cells in each sample was estimated from the amplification of reference gene primers within the assay. Sequence reads were collapsed and filtered to measure the absolute abundance of every unique TCRbeta CDR3 rearrangement. For each sample, productive Simpson clonality was calculated by taking the square root of Simpson's diversity index across productive rearrangements. What TCRdb holds here is the immuneACCESS table cut down to in-frame rearrangements. Part of the clones is not present; checked against another copy, under half of the missing clones reflect an unresolved V gene, and the others are unexplained. V and J calls and clone size are as listed in that table; D and trimming were resolved from the DNA. Recorded for this sample are 190,000 or so clones; more than 70% of them occurred a single time. 2.5% to 3.5% of the sample lies in the top ten.

The CDR3 measures 17 amino acids from cysteine to phenylalanine. Solely the CDR3 DNA is kept, with 51 bases framed from the first base. Based on the germline V gene, the CDR1 and CDR2 sequences are SGHTA and FQGNSA. V is pared back by 2 bases and J by 1 base, with 16 bases lying between the germline termini. Notes on this clone: This clone's antigen is unknown. No qualities accompany the bases; no much larger clone lies one base away.

The TCR was taken from a woman of 80 years or more with active or convalescent COVID-19. This chain joins TRBV7-2 to TRBJ2-3; the D gene is perhaps TRBD2, from 6 matching bases. Source material: peripheral blood. The CDR3 has the sequence CASSLSPFAGRTDTQYF. The DNA reads TGTGCCAGCAGCTTATCGCCTTTTGCGGGGCGCACAGATACGCAGTATTTT.